The 15 T cell receptor beta chains listed next were all sequenced from one sample in a study of blood T cells in healthy people across ages. Primed by a sample-barcoded 5' primer and a J-beta primer mix, a second PCR proceeded for about 6 to 12 cycles. TCRdb analysed the 5' RACE reads with MiXCR anew, one entry per CDR3 protein. The sample contains fewer than 700,000 distinct CDR3 sequences, roughly 43% of which appear only once. Sequenced sample: blood. These receptors originate from a man older than 75 in good health.

This clonotype was detected only a few times. The rearrangement links TRBV20-1 to TRBJ2-3; D unclear. Germline lookup yields CDR1 DFQATT and CDR2 SNEGSKA (reference sequence). There are 12 residues in the CDR3. V gave up 6 bases and J gave up 1 base, with 8 bases separating them. Here the CDR3 reads CSAAWGTDTQYF. DNA for the CDR3: TGCAGTGCGGCCTGGGGCACAGATACGCAGTATTTT.

This clonotype was counted a few times. V usage is TRBV10-3 and J usage is TRBJ1-2; D call uncertain. Germline V CDR1 and CDR2: ENHRY, SYGVKD. The CDR3 covers 13 residues. V lost 4 bases to trimming and J lost 4 bases, with 10 bases between them. The CDR3 nucleotides read TGTGCCATCAGTGGCGCGAGTGGCTATGGCTACACCTTC. Amino acid sequence: CAISGASGYGYTF.

This clonotype was counted ten times or more. V is TRBV6-6 and J is TRBJ2-1, with a weak D call TRBD2 (5 bases). CDR3 length: 14 amino acids. The germline gives CDR1 MNHNY, CDR2 SVGAGI (reference sequence). V gave up 5 bases and J gave up 6 bases, with 14 bases separating them. DNA of the CDR3: TGTGCCAGCAGTCCTTCCCTAGCCCGCAATGAGCAGTTCTTC. Protein sequence: CASSPSLARNEQFF.

This clonotype occurred once. The chain couples TRBV29-1 to TRBJ1-4, with D uncertain. The CDR3 is 13 amino acids. CDR1 and CDR2 (germline): SQVTM, ANQGSEA. Trimming shortened V by 7 bases and J by 3 bases, and 12 bases separated the two germline ends. CDR3 bases: TGCAGCGGACGAAGGCAGCCTAATGAAAAACTGTTTTTT. It yields the protein CSGRRQPNEKLFF.

This rearrangement joins TRBV7-3 to TRBJ2-7; 8 positions agree with TRBD2. The J call may be incorrect, as the DNA end agrees better with TRBJ2-5. This CDR3 spans 14 amino acids. In germline, CDR1 is SGHTA, CDR2 FQGTGA. CDR3 nucleotide sequence: TGTGCCAGCTCAAACGGGGGGGCTAAGGAGACCCAGTACTTC. This sequence encodes CASSNGGAKETQYF.

This clonotype was picked up a small number of times. The chain combines TRBV3-1 with TRBJ2-1; TRBD1 is a possible D gene (5 bases). CDR3 length equals 15 residues. Germline loops: CDR1 LGHDT, CDR2 YNNKEL (reference sequence). Trimming left V 7 bases short and J 1 base short, with 14 bases between. CDR3 sequence (DNA): TGTGCCAGCACCCACTTGGGGCGGTCCTACAATGAGCAGTTCTTC. Its translation is CASTHLGRSYNEQFF.

In regard to this clonotype: This sequence may be a read error, since a much larger clone differs from it by one base. The chain combines TRBV6-6 with TRBJ1-4; no reliable D call. Germline CDR1 reads MNHNY; CDR2 reads SVGAGI (reference sequence). The CDR3 totals 14 residues. V lost 5 bases and J 10 bases, leaving 17 bases between the germline ends. CDR3 nucleotides: TGTGCCAGCAGTGACCCTAGACAAGGACCAAAACTGTTTTTT. Amino acids: CASSDPRQGPKLFF.

This clonotype was detected ten times or more. The chain has TRBV6-5 and TRBJ2-1; 12 bases map to TRBD2. Trimming at V came to 6 bases and at J to 9 bases, leaving 6 bases not matched to a gene. Germline V gene lookup returns CDR1 MNHEY and CDR2 SVGAGI. This CDR3 spans 14 amino acids. The CDR3 loop reads CASRPSGGAGEQFF. The CDR3, as DNA: TGTGCCAGCAGACCTAGCGGGGGGGCCGGTGAGCAGTTCTTC.

This chain connects TRBV29-1 to TRBJ2-4; a weak D match, TRBD2 (6 bases). The J call is doubtful: the DNA matches TRBJ2-7 better. The CDR3 length is 13 residues. Per germline, CDR1 SQVTM and CDR2 ANQGSEA. CDR3 DNA sequence: TGCAGCGTAGACGGACCCTCGGGGGACGAGCAGTACTTC. Protein: CSVDGPSGDEQYF.

The V gene is TRBV5-1, the J gene TRBJ2-5; 7 nucleotides agree with TRBD2. This CDR3 has 15 residues. The germline V gene encodes CDR1 SGHRS and CDR2 YFSETQ. V gave up 0 bases and J gave up 1 base; unmatched junction bases: 3. In nucleotides, the CDR3 is TGCGCCAGCAGCTTGGTCGCTAGCGGCCAAGAGACCCAGTACTTC. Translating it yields CASSLVASGQETQYF.

A remark on this clonotype: A clone one base away is much larger, so this may be a read error. This rearrangement joins TRBV7-9 to TRBJ2-3, with D hard to call. CDR1 SEHNR and CDR2 FQNEAQ come from the germline V gene (reference sequence). This CDR3 has 15 amino acids. In DNA, the CDR3 is TGTGCCTGCAGCGCTTCTGGGATCAGCACAGATACGCAGTATTTT. Translated: CACSASGISTDTQYF.

J is TRBJ2-1 and V is TRBV7-3, with 8 bases lining up with TRBD2. The J call is in doubt because the DNA end fits TRBJ2-7 better. The germline gives CDR1 SGHTA, CDR2 FQGTGA. The CDR3 runs 15 residues. The CDR3 protein is CASSLRRGDTNEQYF. The CDR3 region has the DNA TGTGCCAGCAGCTTAAGGCGGGGGGATACCAATGAGCAGTACTTC.

This chain uses TRBV9 with TRBJ2-5; D may be TRBD2 (6 bases). CDR1 SGDLS and CDR2 YYNGEE come from the germline V gene. Deletions cut 4 bases from V and 8 bases from J, with 21 bases between. This CDR3 has 15 amino acids. CDR3 sequence (DNA): TGTGCCAGCAGCTTTTCGAGCGGGCGGGGAGAAACCCAGTACTTC. Its translation: CASSFSSGRGETQYF. Based on the CDR3 plus reference TRBV9 and TRBJ2-5, the full variable domain is DSGVTQTPKHLITATGQRVTLRCSPRSGDLSVYWYQQSLDQGLQFLIQYYNGEERAKGNILERFSAQQFPDLHSELNLSSLELGDSALYFCASSFSSGRGETQYFGPGTRLLVL.

This clonotype was found a few times. The chain couples TRBV18 to TRBJ2-6, with a possible D match to TRBD1 (5 bases). V was cut by 3 bases and J by 0 bases, with 9 bases left in between. Germline CDR1 is KGHSH and CDR2 is LQKENI. The CDR3 is made up of 16 amino acids. This CDR3 reads CASSPDIFSGANVLTF. The CDR3 region has the DNA TGTGCCAGCTCACCGGACATCTTCTCTGGGGCCAACGTCCTGACTTTC.

The chain is built from TRBV9 and TRBJ2-1; D possibly uses TRBD1 or TRBD2 (5 bases each). The CDR3 sequence is 16 residues long. The germline V gene encodes CDR1 SGDLS and CDR2 YYNGEE. V lost 1 base and J 4 bases, leaving 15 bases between the germline ends. CDR3 DNA sequence: TGTGCCAGCAGCGTACTGCAGGGAGAGAAATACAATGAGCAGTTCTTC. Amino acid sequence: CASSVLQGEKYNEQFF.